This is a list of T cell receptor beta chains from one sample in a study of identical twins. TCRdb analysed the 5' RACE reads with MiXCR anew, one entry per CDR3 protein. The table records a few hundred thousand distinct CDR3 sequences, roughly 9.5% of them present only once. These records were also assigned to another study, of yellow fever vaccine responses in identical twins.

The material sequenced was PBMCs. The receptors were gathered from a woman aged 18-35 years in good health. CDR3s include the opening cysteine and the closing phenylalanine or tryptophan. The D gene is left open where the match is weak. Expanded clones get a size class; other rows say once, few or many, or leave the size out.

v_call,d_call,clone_size,j_call,cdr3_aa,cdr3_nt
TRBV18,TRBD2,NA,TRBJ2-1,CASSPPSAGGRTNEQFF,TGTGCCAGCTCACCACCCTCAGCGGGGGGCAGAACCAATGAGCAGTTCTTC
TRBV12-3/TRBV12-4,TRBD2,NA,TRBJ2-7,CASGNPGLADYEQYF,TGTGCCAGCGGAAACCCGGGACTAGCGGACTACGAGCAGTACTTC
TRBV20-1,TRBD2,NA,TRBJ2-7,CSASGRATSYEQYF,TGCAGTGCTTCGGGGAGGGCTACGTCTTACGAGCAGTACTTC
TRBV7-9,TRBD1,NA,TRBJ1-3,CASSPSGTGLGNTIYF,TGTGCCAGCAGCCCCTCCGGGACAGGACTTGGAAACACCATATATTTT
TRBV13,TRBD2,few,TRBJ2-5,CASSTVTSGQETQYF,TGTGCCAGCAGCACCGTGACTAGCGGCCAAGAGACCCAGTACTTC
TRBV2,NA,few,TRBJ1-1,CASSTNTEAFF,TGTGCCAGCAGTACGAACACTGAAGCTTTCTTT
TRBV4-1,TRBD2,NA,TRBJ2-5,CASSQEPGLAVETQYF,TGCGCCAGCAGCCAAGAGCCGGGACTAGCTGTGGAGACCCAGTACTTC
TRBV10-3,NA,many,TRBJ1-3,CAISEKGLGNTIYF,TGTGCCATCAGTGAAAAGGGACTTGGAAACACCATATATTTT
TRBV7-2,TRBD2,many,TRBJ2-1,CASSLEAGGLNEQFF,TGTGCCAGCAGCTTAGAAGCGGGAGGGTTAAATGAGCAGTTCTTC
TRBV2,TRBD1,many,TRBJ2-1,CASRRTGNEQFF,TGTGCCAGCAGGAGGACAGGCAATGAGCAGTTCTTC
TRBV4-3,NA,few,TRBJ2-1,CASSQDLWVDEQFF,TGCGCCAGCAGCCAAGATCTCTGGGTTGATGAGCAGTTCTTC
TRBV10-3,NA,few,TRBJ2-7,CAISPGPNYEQYF,TGTGCCATCAGTCCGGGACCAAACTACGAGCAGTACTTC
TRBV29-1,TRBD1,many,TRBJ2-1,CSGDRGNEQFF,TGCAGCGGCGACAGGGGGAATGAGCAGTTCTTC
TRBV10-3,TRBD2,NA,TRBJ2-7,CAITRQLLLAGSSYEQYF,TGTGCCATCACCAGACAATTGCTTTTAGCGGGATCCTCCTACGAGCAGTACTTC
TRBV12-3/TRBV12-4,NA,many,TRBJ2-7,CASSHLRDRGHEQYF,TGTGCCAGCAGTCATCTCCGGGACCGGGGCCACGAGCAGTACTTC
TRBV11-2,NA,many,TRBJ2-5,CASSRGPGETQYF,TGTGCCAGCAGCCGGGGGCCAGGGGAGACCCAGTACTTC
TRBV12-3/TRBV12-4,NA,NA,TRBJ2-2,CASSFSGTPNTGELFF,TGTGCCAGCAGTTTTTCCGGGACTCCGAACACCGGGGAGCTGTTTTTT
TRBV3-1,NA,many,TRBJ2-2,CASSQRGSGELFF,TGTGCCAGCAGCCAAAGGGGCTCCGGGGAGCTGTTTTTT
TRBV20-1,TRBD2,few,TRBJ2-5,CSARDGGRASVTQYF,TGCAGTGCTAGAGATGGCGGGAGGGCCTCAGTGACCCAGTACTTC
TRBV4-3,TRBD2,many,TRBJ2-7,CASSQGVGREGHEQYF,TGCGCCAGCAGCCAAGGGGTTGGGCGGGAGGGCCACGAGCAGTACTTC
TRBV2,TRBD2,NA,TRBJ2-7,CASNLREVYEQYF,TGTGCCAGCAACCTGCGGGAGGTGTACGAGCAGTACTTC
TRBV28,NA,many,TRBJ2-7,CASSGFRGSYEQYF,TGTGCCAGCAGTGGCTTTCGGGGCTCCTACGAGCAGTACTTC
TRBV9,TRBD1,many,TRBJ2-5,CASSVDLRQGDDGTQYF,TGTGCCAGCAGCGTAGATTTGCGACAGGGGGATGATGGGACCCAGTACTTC
TRBV3-1,TRBD2,NA,TRBJ2-2,CASSQRLAVTGELFF,TGTGCCAGCAGCCAAAGGCTAGCGGTGACCGGGGAGCTGTTTTTT
TRBV7-2,TRBD1,few,TRBJ2-7,CASSFTTGFYEQYF,TGTGCCAGCAGCTTTACGACAGGGTTCTACGAGCAGTACTTC
TRBV27,NA,few,TRBJ2-1,CASALRGDNEQFF,TGTGCCAGCGCACTAAGGGGGGACAATGAGCAGTTCTTC
TRBV4-1,NA,NA,TRBJ1-5,CASSIPGPGQPQHF,TGCGCCAGCAGCATTCCAGGACCCGGTCAGCCCCAGCATTTT
TRBV28,NA,NA,TRBJ2-1,CASSGGLPRNNEQFF,TGTGCCAGCAGTGGGGGACTCCCAAGGAATAATGAGCAGTTCTTC
TRBV5-1,TRBD2,NA,TRBJ2-5,CASSLEQRGHQETQYF,TGCGCCAGCAGCTTGGAACAGCGGGGGCATCAAGAGACCCAGTACTTC
TRBV28,TRBD2,NA,TRBJ2-1,CASRSHTSGGHNEQFF,TGTGCCAGCAGATCGCATACTAGCGGGGGACACAATGAGCAGTTCTTC
TRBV12-3/TRBV12-4,NA,many,TRBJ1-5,CASKTGINQPQHF,TGTGCCAGCAAGACAGGAATCAATCAGCCCCAGCATTTT
TRBV27,TRBD1,many,TRBJ1-5,CASRDRNQPQHF,TGTGCCAGCCGGGACAGAAATCAGCCCCAGCATTTT
TRBV11-2,NA,few,TRBJ1-1,CASSLWWGTEAFF,TGTGCCAGCAGCTTGTGGTGGGGCACTGAAGCTTTCTTT
TRBV24-1,TRBD2,NA,TRBJ2-2,CATSERTSEPNTGELFF,TGTGCCACCAGTGAGCGAACTAGCGAGCCGAACACCGGGGAGCTGTTTTTT
TRBV20-1,TRBD2,NA,TRBJ2-5,CCAREASGGQETQYF,TGCTGTGCTAGAGAGGCTAGCGGGGGCCAGGAGACCCAGTACTTC
TRBV5-5,NA,few,TRBJ2-1,CASSDRPASEQFF,TGTGCCAGCAGCGATAGGCCCGCAAGCGAGCAGTTCTTC
TRBV3-1,NA,NA,TRBJ1-2,CASSPGDGYNYGYTF,TGTGCCAGCAGCCCAGGGGACGGATATAACTATGGCTACACCTTC
TRBV25-1,NA,NA,TRBJ2-2,CASSSPMRKRGELFF,TGTGCCAGCAGTTCTCCCATGAGGAAGAGAGGGGAGCTGTTTTTT
TRBV29-1,NA,many,TRBJ2-7,CSVEVVETYEQYF,TGCAGCGTTGAAGTCGTAGAGACCTACGAGCAGTACTTC
TRBV11-1,NA,many,TRBJ2-1,CASTLDTYNEQFF,TGTGCCAGCACCCTGGACACCTACAATGAGCAGTTCTTC
TRBV30,TRBD1,NA,TRBJ1-6,CAWSVPDRGRGGRDSPLHF,TGTGCCTGGAGCGTTCCCGACAGGGGGCGCGGAGGAAGGGATTCACCCCTCCACTTT
TRBV18,NA,NA,TRBJ2-1,CASSPVSGVSYNEQFF,TGTGCCAGCTCACCCGTTTCGGGGGTGTCCTACAATGAGCAGTTCTTC
TRBV6-2/TRBV6-3,TRBD2,NA,TRBJ2-2,CASSYSKLAGGRTNTGELFF,TGTGCCAGCAGTTACTCGAAACTAGCGGGGGGGCGAACTAACACCGGGGAGCTGTTTTTT
TRBV7-2,TRBD1,NA,TRBJ2-1,CASSSQGVGNNEQFF,TGTGCCAGCAGCTCACAGGGGGTTGGTAACAATGAGCAGTTCTTC
TRBV9,NA,few,TRBJ2-2,CASSVVRGGANTGELFF,TGTGCCAGCAGCGTAGTTCGAGGGGGGGCTAACACCGGGGAGCTGTTTTTT
TRBV30,TRBD2,NA,TRBJ2-7,CAWSYSGGEQYF,TGTGCCTGGAGTTATAGCGGGGGCGAGCAGTACTTC
TRBV10-2,NA,few,TRBJ2-7,CASSEPGTFGHGEQYF,TGCGCCAGCAGTGAGCCAGGGACGTTCGGGCACGGCGAGCAGTACTTC
TRBV4-2,NA,many,TRBJ2-6,CASSLLGWGSGTPSSGANVLTF,TGTGCCAGCAGCCTCCTCGGTTGGGGATCCGGGACCCCAAGCTCTGGGGCCAACGTCCTGACTTTC
TRBV27,TRBD1,NA,TRBJ2-7,CASRLGQGHYEQYF,TGTGCCAGCAGACTCGGACAGGGGCACTACGAGCAGTACTTC
TRBV12-3/TRBV12-4,TRBD2,few,TRBJ2-1,CASSEVSSGFLIEQFF,TGTGCCAGCAGCGAGGTGTCTAGCGGGTTCCTTATTGAGCAGTTCTTC
TRBV6-2/TRBV6-3,NA,few,TRBJ2-3,CASSNQPRRRLPTDTQYF,TGTGCCAGCAGCAACCAGCCCCGTAGGCGGCTACCCACAGATACGCAGTATTTT
TRBV12-3/TRBV12-4,TRBD2,once,TRBJ2-2,CASTILAGANTGELFF,TGTGCCAGCACCATTCTAGCGGGTGCGAACACCGGGGAGCTGTTTTTT
TRBV6-2/TRBV6-3,NA,many,TRBJ2-2,CASSYRAGELFF,TGTGCCAGCAGTTACAGGGCCGGGGAGCTGTTTTTT